This T cell receptor (beta chain) was captured in a study of shared clonotypes between healthy human individuals. The overall study: The study drew on two women and a few men aged 18 to 49 as donors. Study outcomes and limitations: Incomplete sequencing of sorted subsets was indicated by rarefaction despite large depth.

An assay was performed, and its level was deep. Genomic DNA of each subset was evenly split across several immunoSEQ plates. The repertoire was sequenced with immunoSEQ multiplex PCR; TCRdb's copy has only in-frame clones and lacks some. The data contain around 750,000 clones, approximately 79% of them singletons. This CDR3 contains 14 residues. V dropped 0 bases and J dropped 4 bases, with 10 bases sitting between them. Germline V lookup: CDR1 SGHDN, CDR2 FVKESK. This clone was detected only a few times. Its antigen is undetermined. Sequenced: memory CD4+ T cells sorted from blood. Documented subset: CD45RA-negative fraction. The V and J genes are TRBV14 and TRBJ2-7; the D gene could be TRBD1 or TRBD2 (6 bases each). The clonotype originates from a woman aged 25 to 39 in good health. The CDR3 loop reads CASSQDRGEYEQYF. CDR3 sequence (DNA): TGTGCCAGCAGCCAAGATAGGGGGGAGTACGAGCAGTACTTC.